This TCR beta chain comes out of a study of blood T cells in healthy people across ages (dated by TCRdb to between 2014 and 2016). For context, the study as a whole: In model experiments, template switching captured roughly one uniquely barcoded TCR beta cDNA molecule for every two T cells. Using the same blood draw, the study looked at two additional independent replicas of 1 million unique cDNA reads for two donors, one aged 18 to 30 and the other aged 80 or older. Age-related changes in TCR beta repertoire diversity were measured in the study by deep sequencing normalized with unique cDNA molecular identifiers. The donors were split into four age groups: young (average around 16 years), middle-aged (39), aged (roughly 68) and long-lived (roughly 88). To avoid experimental bias, donors of different ages were spread randomly across the sequencing lanes.

Results and caveats for the whole study, not just this receptor: The CMV infection status of donors was not known, potentially confounding age-related changes in expanded clonotypes. Compared with the aged group, the long-lived group had more naive CD4+ T cells, fewer expanded clones and increased TCR diversity, suggesting age selection. A strong correlation was found between observed TCR beta diversity and the percentage of naive T cells measured by flow cytometry. Since profiling was done on bulk unsorted PBMCs, naive and antigen-experienced compartments could not be conclusively compared. As age increased, observed TCR beta diversity per million T cells dropped in a roughly linear way, and a significant reduction was already evident by age 40. Estimates of total diversity based on one million sequenced T cells were regarded as lower bounds and as underestimates.

Note on this clonotype: What antigen it recognizes has not been identified. No much larger clone exists at a distance of one base, and base qualities are not known.

The library was prepared using 5' RACE. Sequenced using an Illumina HiSeq 2500. A second PCR of about 6 to 11 cycles was performed with a sample-barcoded 5' primer and a J-beta primer mix. Each TCR beta cDNA molecule received a unique molecular identifier from a template-switch 5' adaptor carrying 12 random nucleotides. At least 2.5 million CDR3-containing paired-end reads were obtained from each sample. The Mint cDNA synthesis kit, primed by a TRBC-specific oligonucleotide, was used to synthesize first-strand cDNA from all RNA. Following uracil-DNA glycosylase treatment, a first 18-cycle PCR with universal primers M1SS and BC2_uni_R was performed on all cDNA. For the original study's pipeline: For normalization, 1 million high-quality reads were randomly selected from each sample, with every read carrying a distinct molecular identifier. Reads sharing molecular identifiers were discarded rather than binned into consensus sequences. CDR3 identification, clonotype clustering and error correction used MiTCR with a Q25 quality threshold and the strictest error-elimination algorithm. A nonparametric unseen species model with Euler transformation was used to estimate a lower bound on total TCR beta diversity. In-frame beta chains were kept once TCRdb had trimmed the public reads at Q25 with fastp and called clones with MiXCR. Entries are consolidated by CDR3 protein sequence, retaining the most common genes and DNA. The V and J calls and clone size come from TCRdb's table, not from the authors' own analysis. The sample table records 700,000 to 800,000 distinct CDR3 sequences; 40% to 45% of these occur just once. The ten largest clones add up to 20% to 25% of the sample.

From its cysteine to its phenylalanine, the CDR3 spans 16 amino acids. Only the CDR3 DNA stays, 48 bases, in frame from base 1. Trimming removed 4 bases from V and 5 bases from J; the gene matches leave 13 bases unexplained. CDR1 and CDR2 were assigned from the germline V gene as SGDLS and YYNGEE. Systemically healthy Caucasian individuals from Russia, 35 to 50 in total and aged about 6 to 100 years, were included as donors. Ten milliliters of peripheral blood were drawn from each donor into EDTA-treated Vacutainer tubes. Ficoll-Paque density-gradient centrifugation was used to isolate PBMCs, with at least 6.5 million per sample. Trizol reagent was used to extract total RNA from the PBMCs, yielding at least 5 micrograms per sample. For every donor, an aliquot of PBMCs went through flow cytometry to measure the percentages of naive CD45RAhigh/CD27high T cells.

This TCR came from a woman aged 55 to 70 in good health. Sample: blood. This chain is built from TRBV9 and TRBJ2-7; 9 of the junction bases match TRBD1. The CDR3 reads as follows: CASSPRGGTGIHEQYF. In nucleotide form, the sequence is TGTGCCAGCAGCCCCCGGGGCGGGACAGGGATACACGAGCAGTACTTC.